A selection of T cell receptor beta chains follows, all from one sample in a study of T-cell reconstitution after alpha-beta-depleted transplantation in children. TCRdb called the PCR reads again in MiXCR, with one record for every CDR3 protein. The sample comprises around 300,000 distinct CDR3 sequences, about 9.5% of which are singletons, and roughly 7.1% rests with the top ten. The material was PBMCs, obtained before TCRalphabeta/CD19-depleted stem cell transplant. These receptors were taken from a boy under two years old with acute myeloid leukemia, due to receive a stem cell transplant. The CDR3 runs from the conserved cysteine through the conserved F or W.

TRBJ2-1	TRBV29-1	CSVPDPLLTYNEQFF
TRBJ2-5	TRBV28	CASSFRLTQGETQYF
TRBJ2-5	TRBV7-3	CASSLRAGGLETQYF
TRBJ2-2	TRBV7-3	CASTPGVRTGELFF
TRBJ2-3	TRBV7-2	CASSGLGGDTQYF
TRBJ2-1	TRBV3-1	CASSQGGVSGGYNEQFF
TRBJ2-5	TRBV5-8	CASSFGTGLETQYF
TRBJ1-1	TRBV7-9	CASSPLLSGDTEAFF
TRBJ2-5	TRBV29-1	CSVDRTGTPTQYF
TRBJ2-6	TRBV12-3/TRBV12-4	CASSPGRDRERSGANVLTF
TRBJ1-2	TRBV9	CASSATLQGNYGYTF
TRBJ2-1	TRBV20-1	CSASEASGRGYNEQFF
TRBJ2-7	TRBV15	CATRGLGSYEQYF
TRBJ1-6	TRBV28	CASSSPGTGNSPLHF
TRBJ2-2	TRBV3-1	CASSRPSGTNTGELFF
TRBJ1-5	TRBV20-1	CSARIPGAGNQPQHF
TRBJ1-5	TRBV27	CASSLSRDQPQHF
TRBJ2-4	TRBV12-3/TRBV12-4	CASSLDRGIGIQYF
TRBJ2-4	TRBV12-3/TRBV12-4	CASSFRGGNIQYF
TRBJ1-4	TRBV4-2	CASSQRVDSENEKLFF
TRBJ2-2	TRBV29-1	CSAYSRDRVYPGELFF
TRBJ1-3	TRBV5-1	CASSLQEAGNTIYF
TRBJ1-1	TRBV28	CASNIREHTEAFF
TRBJ2-5	TRBV7-2	CASNTHAYQETQYF
TRBJ2-4	TRBV7-8	CASSKEGGLAKNIQYF
TRBJ2-2	TRBV6-2/TRBV6-3	CASSYPTAANTGELFF
TRBJ2-2	TRBV7-2	CASSSLAGGPNGELFF
TRBJ2-6	TRBV20-1	CSARGGLADQTGANVLTF
TRBJ2-5	TRBV3-1	CASSQDFTSGSGTQYF
TRBJ2-4	TRBV28	CASSLPDRLAKNIQYF
TRBJ2-3	TRBV20-1	CSARTGQPNTDTQYF
TRBJ1-3	TRBV12-3/TRBV12-4	CASSFRLDSGNTIYF
TRBJ1-5	TRBV19	CASSKGNQPHHF
TRBJ2-2	TRBV7-8	CASSPHPQTGRPNTGELFF
TRBJ2-7	TRBV12-3/TRBV12-4	CASSQKGRGQYF
TRBJ1-6	TRBV7-9	CASSLDSSPLHF
TRBJ2-1	TRBV29-1	CSVDLDSHSYNEQFF
TRBJ2-7	TRBV11-2	CASSLVYRVYEQYF
TRBJ2-1	TRBV29-1	CSVVPPSGRGNEQFF
TRBJ1-4	TRBV7-2	CASSARATNEKLFF
TRBJ2-7	TRBV7-8	CASSLLASPLYEQYF
TRBJ2-4	TRBV28	CASSFRRPLLAKNIQYF
TRBJ2-3	TRBV6-5	CASSYQRGGTDTQYF
TRBJ2-2	TRBV6-5	CASSYGSSPNTGELFF
TRBJ2-7	TRBV28	CASSRGASRYEQYF
TRBJ2-5	TRBV28	CASSPNGETQYF
TRBJ2-1	TRBV10-2	CASRVPSGRDEQFF
TRBJ1-2	TRBV19	CASSIPGQGAYGYTF
TRBJ2-6	TRBV5-1	CASSVGDRALSGANVLTF
TRBJ2-7	TRBV3-1	CASSQGKWLEQYF
TRBJ2-5	TRBV12-3/TRBV12-4	CASSFQMPGQGDGTQYF
TRBJ2-6	TRBV9	CASSVVGQGGNGANVLTF